This TCR beta chain was documented in a study of human T cells and chemical hapten exposure (TCRdb year 2021). In the study overall: For sensitization, 2% DPC in acetone was applied to a 2 cm by 2 cm area of upper inner arm skin. Throughout the study period of 20 to 30 weeks, patients also received therapeutic DPC doses to the scalp every week. Patch testing was performed on the upper back with Finn chambers containing 0.01% DPC, and the patch tests were scored after 6 days according to International Contact Dermatitis Research Group standards. The patient cohort, mostly female, included alopecia areata with under or over 50% scalp involvement, alopecia totalis and alopecia universalis. Libraries were combined into a pool for sequencing, and differences in TCR yield between samples came mainly from small differences in library volumes within the pool. This study followed changes in the peripheral blood TCR repertoire in vivo during primary and secondary sensitization of alopecia patients to the hapten diphenylcyclopropenone (DPC). Blood samples were taken from patients before sensitization (week 0) and at 2, 6 and about 24 weeks after DPC sensitization. Under 30 alopecia patients gave blood for TCR sequencing at one to four time points (pre-sensitization, 2, 6 and 24 weeks).

General findings and caveats noted by the study authors: A positive correlation was found between the number of PT1 expanded TCRs and patch test score, with significance reached at thresholds 8, 16 and 32 but not 4. After repeated subsampling, changes were observed in the strength of the expansion versus patch-test correlation and in the threshold at which the correlation became significant. No change with DPC sensitization was found in the number of TCRs above 1 in 1000 frequency, and no evidence of global repertoire structure alterations was found. Expanded TCRs formed significantly more large CDR3 similarity clusters than pre-sensitization or healthy control sets, consistent with antigen-driven responses. Alopecia, a presumed autoimmune disease, was present in all patients, so the immune response of the patients might differ from that of healthy individuals.

V trim: 2 bases; J trim: 3 bases; unmatched bases: 9. The CDR3, from cysteine to phenylalanine, totals 17 residues. Just the 51-base CDR3 DNA is kept, in frame starting at base 1. The germline V gene (reference sequence) yields MNHNY for CDR1 and SVGAGI for CDR2. This clonotype showed up many times. It lacks a known antigen. The input lacks base qualities; no much larger clone sits a single base away. The time point tag for this specimen amounts to: pre-sensitization, week 0. Per the publication, the treatment or condition label means: therapeutic diphenylcyclopropenone sensitization with weekly scalp DPC. At every patch-test visit, the blood draw took place before the patch test was put on. Patients were eligible if aged 18 to 70, diagnosed with alopecia and judged suitable for DPC therapy, and pregnant patients were excluded. Unfractionated whole blood was collected in Tempus Blood RNA tubes, and total RNA was extracted from that blood.

The library was produced with RACE. The data were produced on a NextSeq 500. During library preparation, unique molecular identifiers were attached to individual cDNA molecules so that TCRs could be counted quantitatively and reproducibly. From each blood RNA sample, both TCR alpha and TCR beta chains were sequenced. The published analysis was carried out like this. The median number of TCRs per sample was some 100,000, ranging from 23,224 to 690,600. V, J and CDR3 annotation of the TCR reads was performed with the Decombinator software suite. For the PS versus PT1 abundance plots, all samples were subsampled to the same number of TCRs (28,000). Expanded TCRs were defined as absent before sensitization and observed at least eight times at the 2-week time point. In TCRdb, the public reads were trimmed at Q25 with fastp and aligned with MiXCR, with productive beta chains retained. Duplicate CDR3 protein sequences are folded into a single record with the most common DNA and genes. These V and J calls originate from TCRdb's pipeline instead of the authors' own analysis. The sample table contains 300,000 to 450,000 distinct CDR3 sequences; only one count was recorded for approximately 5.1% of them. Roughly 2.6% of the sample goes to the ten largest clones.

The receptor's source is a woman aged 45 to 65 with alopecia areata. Some clones in this sample may be carry-over from other donors' samples. The sequenced sample was whole blood, obtained in connection with sensitization to the hapten diphenylcyclopropenone (DPC). Recombination connected TRBV6-6 to TRBJ2-1; the central 8 bases match TRBD2. The sequenced DNA: TGTGCCAGCAGTTACCCCTTGGGAGCGGGGGACTACAATGAGCAGTTCTTC. Its coded protein is CASSYPLGAGDYNEQFF.